Listed below are T cell receptor beta chains from one sample, sequenced in a study of blood T cell repertoires in COVID-19. Libraries were prepared by immunoSEQ multiplex PCR; TCRdb keeps only in-frame clonotypes and omits some of them. The repertoire holds about 200,000 clones, with about 83% as singletons. The sequenced sample consisted of peripheral blood. The source of these receptors is a woman in her 70s with active or convalescent COVID-19. CDR3s leave out the opening cysteine and the closing phenylalanine or tryptophan.

V,J,CDR3
TRBV11-2,TRBJ2-1,ASSLGGAGAGIDEQF
TRBV7-2,TRBJ2-2,ASSSSSGRPPGELF
TRBV6-6,TRBJ2-3,ASSYGSGRPTDTQY
TRBV5-1,TRBJ2-1,ASSPALLAGGRSSYNEQF
TRBV3-1/TRBV3-2,TRBJ2-7,ASSQDLVTYSGYEQY
TRBV2,TRBJ1-3,ASSEGTGGRNTIY
TRBV20-1,TRBJ1-2,SASDRGDGYT
TRBV10-3,TRBJ1-5,AAGTGGVGQPQH
TRBV20-1,TRBJ1-6,SASSGGYSPLH
TRBV28,TRBJ2-1,ASSPWTLQNRAYNEQF
TRBV9,TRBJ1-3,ASSVYAGQGGNTIY
TRBV5-6,TRBJ1-2,ASSLAGGGGYT
TRBV4-1,TRBJ2-7,ASSLRGLAPGGTYEQY
TRBV6-2/TRBV6-3,NA,ASSLSGVIETQY
TRBV5-1,TRBJ2-7,ASSRQGPPYEQY
TRBV28,TRBJ1-2,ASSYRGSNGYT
TRBV19,TRBJ2-7,ASSISQGPGYEQY
TRBV7-3,TRBJ1-6,ASSSGQGYSPLH
TRBV6-4,TRBJ2-2,ASSDSRKTGELF
TRBV4-1,TRBJ2-7,ASSQNGQGRGEQY
TRBV24-1,TRBJ1-4,ATSDSQGGNEKLF
TRBV28,TRBJ1-5,ASSGDRGLLQPQH
TRBV6-5,TRBJ1-6,ASSYGGTLGGSPLH
TRBV27,TRBJ1-2,ASSSTANYGYT
TRBV12-3/TRBV12-4,TRBJ2-7,ASSPNRDEQY
TRBV5-3,TRBJ1-3,ARSLSVLWDSHSGNTIY
TRBV18,TRBJ1-1,ASSLSGTGRANTEAF
TRBV7-8,TRBJ1-3,ASSLGGQAGNTIY
TRBV19,TRBJ1-1,ASSFRTVNTEAF
TRBV27,TRBJ2-1,ASSEQPKWEQF
TRBV19,TRBJ2-2,ASSRQGANTGELF
TRBV2,TRBJ2-3,ASSDAGAGEWDTQY
TRBV9,TRBJ2-7,ASSVEQGYEQY
TRBV24-1,TRBJ1-5,ATSDSGSRWPQH
TRBV19,TRBJ2-1,ASNPGQTYNEQF
TRBV27,TRBJ1-1,ASSPGQNTEAF
TRBV10-3,TRBJ2-3,AISESTGVTDTQY
TRBV19,TRBJ1-2,ASSPRGGGSGYT
TRBV13,TRBJ2-1,ASSLARWGAGIHEQF
TRBV3-1/TRBV3-2,TRBJ2-1,ASRGAYEQF
TRBV9,TRBJ1-2,ASSGTGIS
TRBV7-9,TRBJ2-1,ASSRGGGLNNEQF
TRBV28,TRBJ2-1,ASRTGDRQF
TRBV5-1,TRBJ2-1,ASSQGQGASYEQF
TRBV5-1,TRBJ2-2,ASSVKTGVTGELF
TRBV28,TRBJ2-3,ASSEGYADTQY
TRBV3-1/TRBV3-2,TRBJ2-7,ASSRLGNSYEQY
TRBV15,TRBJ1-2,ATSRDPSQGALYT
TRBV29-1,TRBJ1-1,SVAGGGLGEEAYTEAF
TRBV5-5,TRBJ1-1,ASSGTRATEAF
TRBV12-3/TRBV12-4,TRBJ1-1,AGGDSTTEAF
TRBV3-1/TRBV3-2,TRBJ2-7,ASSATGGSTEQY
TRBV25-1,TRBJ2-3,ASRNRGPPDTQY
TRBV6-6,TRBJ2-1,ASRKLELPSYNEQF
TRBV5-6,TRBJ2-5,ASSSRDRGGETQY